These T cell receptor beta chains were read from a single sample in a study of T-cell memory formation after mild COVID-19. TCRdb reprocessed the 5' RACE reads via MiXCR and lists one record per CDR3 protein. The table records some 300,000 distinct CDR3 sequences, around 20% of them present only once. The material sequenced was PBMCs or a T cell subset sorted from them (not recorded which). Receptors originate from a man younger than 35 who had mild COVID-19 (a few samples of this study predate the infection). Cell type and time point are not known. Both conserved end residues are part of each CDR3. D genes are given only for firm matches. Clone size is not always given. Where it is, it says once, few, many or a class for expanded clones.

D	V	J	size	DNA	CDR3
-	TRBV29-1	TRBJ2-7	few	TGCAGCGTTGGCGAATTCCGCAGGTACTTC	CSVGEFRRYF
TRBD1	TRBV6-5	TRBJ2-3	-	TGTGCCAGCAGTTTACAGGGGGCGGCGAGCACAGATACGCAGTATTTT	CASSLQGAASTDTQYF
-	TRBV2	TRBJ2-2	few	TGTGCCAGCAGTAGACAGTACACCGGGGAGCTGTTTTTT	CASSRQYTGELFF
-	TRBV14	TRBJ2-3	-	TGTGCCAGCAGCCAAGGGGACTCCAACACAGATACGCAGTATTTT	CASSQGDSNTDTQYF
-	TRBV5-1	TRBJ2-3	-	TGCGCCAGCAGCTTTACTGACCCCACAGATACGCAGTATTTT	CASSFTDPTDTQYF
-	TRBV6-5	TRBJ2-1	few	TGTGCCAGCAGCCCGAACCGGGGGTACAATGAGCAGTTCTTC	CASSPNRGYNEQFF
-	TRBV7-7	TRBJ1-4	-	TGTGCTAGCAGCTTGGGCCATAATGAAAAACTGTTTTTT	CASSLGHNEKLFF
-	TRBV7-9	TRBJ1-2	few	TGTGCCAGCAGCTTCATCCCTCAGGGACCGGGAGGCTACACCTTC	CASSFIPQGPGGYTF
-	TRBV14	TRBJ1-1	-	TGTGCCAGCAGCCAATATGATGGGGCTGAAGCTTTCTTT	CASSQYDGAEAFF
TRBD2	TRBV4-3	TRBJ2-6	few	TGCGCCAGCAGCCAAGATGGGACTAGCTCTGGGGCCAACGTCCTGACTTTC	CASSQDGTSSGANVLTF
-	TRBV12-3/TRBV12-4	TRBJ2-5	-	TGTGCCAGCAGTTTGGGGGGATCTGGAGAGACCCAGTACTTC	CASSLGGSGETQYF
-	TRBV19	TRBJ2-7	-	TGTGCCAGTAGTGCCGACCGAATATCAAGCTCCTACGAGCAGTACTTC	CASSADRISSSYEQYF
TRBD1	TRBV5-1	TRBJ1-2	-	TGCGCCAGCAGCTCAGGGGGGAGCTATGGCTACACCTTC	CASSSGGSYGYTF
-	TRBV19	TRBJ1-5	-	TGTGCCAGTAGCAAGAATCAGGGGACGATCGGTCAGCCCCAGCATTTT	CASSKNQGTIGQPQHF
TRBD2	TRBV6-5	TRBJ2-6	-	TGTGCCAGCAGTTACCTCCCACCGGGACTAGCGATCTCTGGGGCCAACGTCCTGACTTTC	CASSYLPPGLAISGANVLTF
-	TRBV6-2/TRBV6-3	TRBJ2-4	few	TGTGCCAGCAGTTACTTGTGGGGGCAGGACATTCAGTACTTC	CASSYLWGQDIQYF
-	TRBV7-9	TRBJ2-2	-	TGTGCCAGCAGCTTAGCTGGGTCAGGGAACACCGGGGAGCTGTTTTTT	CASSLAGSGNTGELFF
-	TRBV29-1	TRBJ1-6	few	TGCAGCGCATCACAGGGAGCGAATTCACCCCTCCACTTT	CSASQGANSPLHF
TRBD2	TRBV12-3/TRBV12-4	TRBJ2-1	-	TGTGCCAGCAGTACACCGGGGGGAAGCGGGGGGCGAAATGAGCAGTTCTTC	CASSTPGGSGGRNEQFF
-	TRBV6-2/TRBV6-3	TRBJ1-2	-	TGTGCCAGCACGACGCCCCTGACAGGAAACTATGGCTACACCTTC	CASTTPLTGNYGYTF
TRBD1	TRBV15	TRBJ2-7	many	TGTGCCACCAGCAGAAACAGGGGCGAGCAGTACTTC	CATSRNRGEQYF
-	TRBV29-1	TRBJ1-2	-	TGCAGCGGCCGGGACAAGGACTATGGCTACACCTTC	CSGRDKDYGYTF
-	TRBV5-1	TRBJ1-3	few	TGCGCCAGCAGCTTGGAAGGGGTCGGATCGAACACCATATATTTT	CASSLEGVGSNTIYF
-	TRBV7-9	TRBJ1-2	many	TGTGCCAGCAGCTCCCCGGGGCTCTATGGCTACACCTTC	CASSSPGLYGYTF
TRBD2	TRBV7-2	TRBJ2-5	-	TGTGCCAGCAGCTTAGGGAGCGGGATAGAGACCCAGTACTTC	CASSLGSGIETQYF
-	TRBV9	TRBJ1-1	few	TGTGCCAGCAGCGTAGAAACGGCCGGCACTGAAGCTTTCTTT	CASSVETAGTEAFF
-	TRBV7-8	TRBJ1-6	few	TGTGCCAGCAGCTTGTCGGGACATAATTCACCCCTCCACTTT	CASSLSGHNSPLHF
-	TRBV6-5	TRBJ2-3	few	TGTGCCAGCAGTTACAAGTCGACTTCGAGGGATACGCAGTATTTT	CASSYKSTSRDTQYF
-	TRBV15	TRBJ1-5	-	TGTGCCACCAGCAGCACACCGGGGAGGGTCGGGAATCAGCCCCAGCATTTT	CATSSTPGRVGNQPQHF
-	TRBV6-5	TRBJ2-1	-	TGTGCCAGCAGTCGCATCCCTAGCGTCGGGGACAATGAGCAGTTCTTC	CASSRIPSVGDNEQFF
-	TRBV5-4	TRBJ2-5	few	TGTGCCAGCAGCTTAGGGGCAGGGGGAGGGGAAGAGACCCAGTACTTC	CASSLGAGGGEETQYF
TRBD2	TRBV10-3	TRBJ2-7	few	TGTGCCATCAGTGTTCAGACTAGCGGGGGGGCATACGAGCAGTACTTC	CAISVQTSGGAYEQYF
-	TRBV7-9	TRBJ1-5	few	TGTGCCAGCAGCTTAAGGGATCAGCCCCAGCATTTT	CASSLRDQPQHF
-	TRBV19	TRBJ1-4	few	TGTGCCAGTAGTTCGGGACGGATTGAAAAACTGTTTTTT	CASSSGRIEKLFF
TRBD2	TRBV20-1	TRBJ2-2	few	TGCAGTGCTAGAGACCCGGGGGGGAGTCACACCGGGGAGCTGTTTTTT	CSARDPGGSHTGELFF
TRBD2	TRBV7-8	TRBJ2-1	once	TGTGCCAGCAGCTTAGGGCTAGCGGGAGTGGGCAATGAGCAGTTCTTC	CASSLGLAGVGNEQFF
-	TRBV11-2	TRBJ2-2	-	TGTGCCAGCAGCCGGAACGGAGTTTTGGACACCGGGGAGCTGTTTTTT	CASSRNGVLDTGELFF